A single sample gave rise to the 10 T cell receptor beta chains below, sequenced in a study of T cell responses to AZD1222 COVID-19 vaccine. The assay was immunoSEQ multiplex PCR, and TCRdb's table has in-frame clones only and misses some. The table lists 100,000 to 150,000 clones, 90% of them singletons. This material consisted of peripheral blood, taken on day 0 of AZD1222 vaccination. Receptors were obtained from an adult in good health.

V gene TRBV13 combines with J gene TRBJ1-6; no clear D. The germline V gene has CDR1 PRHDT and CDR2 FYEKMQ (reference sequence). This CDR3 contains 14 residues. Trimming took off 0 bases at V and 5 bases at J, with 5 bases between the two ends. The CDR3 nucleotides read TGTGCCAGCAGCTTAGGGCCGAATAATTCACCCCTCCACTTT. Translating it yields CASSLGPNNSPLHF.

CDR3 in amino acids: CASGSGGFETQYF. The CDR3 DNA sequence: TGTGCCAGCGGTAGCGGGGGGTTTGAGACCCAGTACTTC. The rearrangement links TRBV12-3 or TRBV12-4 to TRBJ2-5, with 10 bases matching TRBD2. Germline trimming cut 8 bases from V and 5 bases from J; bases unmatched to any gene: 5. This CDR3 is built from 13 residues.

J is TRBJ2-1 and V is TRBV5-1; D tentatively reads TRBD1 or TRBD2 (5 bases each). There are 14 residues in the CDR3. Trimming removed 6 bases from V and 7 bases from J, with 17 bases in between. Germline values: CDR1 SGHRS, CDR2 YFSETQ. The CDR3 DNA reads TGCGCCAGCACCTGGGACCACCCGGGGAATGAGCAGTTCTTC. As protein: CASTWDHPGNEQFF.

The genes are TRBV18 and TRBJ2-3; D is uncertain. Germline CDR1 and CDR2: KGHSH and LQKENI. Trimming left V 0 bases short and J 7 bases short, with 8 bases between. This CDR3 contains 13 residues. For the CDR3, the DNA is TGTGCCAGCTCACCACCTATCCGTAATACGCAGTATTTT. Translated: CASSPPIRNTQYF.

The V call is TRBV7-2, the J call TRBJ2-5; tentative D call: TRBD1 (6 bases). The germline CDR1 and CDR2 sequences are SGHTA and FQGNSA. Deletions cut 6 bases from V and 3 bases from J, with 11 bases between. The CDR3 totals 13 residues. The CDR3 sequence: CASRTDSEETQYF. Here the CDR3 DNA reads TGTGCCAGCAGGACGGACAGCGAAGAGACCCAGTACTTC.

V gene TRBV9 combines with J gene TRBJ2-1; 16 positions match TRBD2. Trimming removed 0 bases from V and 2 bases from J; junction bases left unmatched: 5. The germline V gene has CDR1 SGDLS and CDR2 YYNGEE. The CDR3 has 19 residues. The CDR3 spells CASSVGGGTSGGAYNEQFF. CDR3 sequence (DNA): TGTGCCAGCAGCGTAGGCGGTGGGACTAGCGGGGGGGCCTACAATGAGCAGTTCTTC.

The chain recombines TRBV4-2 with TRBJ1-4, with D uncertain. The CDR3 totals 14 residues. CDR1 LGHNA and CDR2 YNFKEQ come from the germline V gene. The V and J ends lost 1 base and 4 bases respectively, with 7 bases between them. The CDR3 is CASSQGGINEKLFF. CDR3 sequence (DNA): TGTGCCAGCAGCCAAGGCGGCATTAATGAAAAACTGTTTTTT.

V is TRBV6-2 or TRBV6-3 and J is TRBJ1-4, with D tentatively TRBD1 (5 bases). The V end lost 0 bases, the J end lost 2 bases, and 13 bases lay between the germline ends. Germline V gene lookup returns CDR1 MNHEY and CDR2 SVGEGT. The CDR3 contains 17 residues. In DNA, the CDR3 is TGTGCCAGCAGTTACTCCGACAGCCGAGCGACTAATGAAAAACTGTTTTTT. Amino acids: CASSYSDSRATNEKLFF.

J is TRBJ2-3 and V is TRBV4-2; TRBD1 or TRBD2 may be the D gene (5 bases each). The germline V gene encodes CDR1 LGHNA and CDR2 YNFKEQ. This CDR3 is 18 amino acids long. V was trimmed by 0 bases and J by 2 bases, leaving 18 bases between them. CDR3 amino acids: CASSQDLRQGRYTDTQYF. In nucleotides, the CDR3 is TGTGCCAGCAGCCAAGATCTTCGGCAGGGACGCTACACAGATACGCAGTATTTT.

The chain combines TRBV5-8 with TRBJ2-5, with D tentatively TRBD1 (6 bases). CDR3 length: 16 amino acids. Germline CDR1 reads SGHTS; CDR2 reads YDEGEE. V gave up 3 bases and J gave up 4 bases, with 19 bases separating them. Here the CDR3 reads CASSSTGGRVAETQYF. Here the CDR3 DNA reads TGTGCCAGCAGCTCAACTGGGGGCAGGGTAGCAGAGACCCAGTACTTC. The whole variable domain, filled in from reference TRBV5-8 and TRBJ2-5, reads EAGVTQSPTHLIKTRGQQATLRCSPISGHTSVYWYQQALGLGLQFLLWYDEGEERNRGNFPPRFSGRQFPNYSSELNVNALELEDSALYLCASSSTGGRVAETQYFGPGTRLLVL.